This T cell receptor beta chain was identified in a study of technical replicates of blood from a few donors. TCRdb's copy holds only in-frame clones and misses some; the assay was immunoSEQ multiplex PCR. The sample includes 60,000 to 90,000 clones, 80% to 95% seen only once; the top ten take approximately 0.36%. Germline lookup yields CDR1 SEHNR and CDR2 FQNEAQ (reference sequence). V shed 4 bases and J shed 0 bases, with 21 bases lying between them. The CDR3 is made up of 18 amino acids. The sample comprised T cells isolated from PBMCs. V usage is TRBV7-9 and J usage is TRBJ1-1; no clear D. This sequence was found in a human donor in good health. CDR3 coding DNA: TGTGCCAGCAGCTCGAAGTTGGGAGCAGAAAGCATGAACACTGAAGCTTTCTTT. Amino acid sequence: CASSSKLGAESMNTEAFF.